Detailed here is one T cell receptor (beta chain). The data originate from a study of T cell changes during pregnancy in multiple sclerosis. Only in-frame clones appear in the TCRdb table, and some are missing; sequencing was by immunoSEQ multiplex PCR. The sample contains tens of thousands of clones, 85% to 90% of which appear only once. V lost 4 bases and J 4 bases, leaving 11 bases between the germline ends. This CDR3 is 14 amino acids long. The germline CDR1 and CDR2 sequences are SGHDT and YYEEEE. The sample was peripheral blood, taken after pregnancy. The receptor was isolated from a female donor in good health, enrolled as a control in a pregnancy study. This rearrangement joins TRBV5-6 to TRBJ1-4; D not certain. Here the CDR3 DNA reads TGTGCCAGCAGCCATAGCTACGGTAATGAAAAACTGTTTTTT. Translation: CASSHSYGNEKLFF.